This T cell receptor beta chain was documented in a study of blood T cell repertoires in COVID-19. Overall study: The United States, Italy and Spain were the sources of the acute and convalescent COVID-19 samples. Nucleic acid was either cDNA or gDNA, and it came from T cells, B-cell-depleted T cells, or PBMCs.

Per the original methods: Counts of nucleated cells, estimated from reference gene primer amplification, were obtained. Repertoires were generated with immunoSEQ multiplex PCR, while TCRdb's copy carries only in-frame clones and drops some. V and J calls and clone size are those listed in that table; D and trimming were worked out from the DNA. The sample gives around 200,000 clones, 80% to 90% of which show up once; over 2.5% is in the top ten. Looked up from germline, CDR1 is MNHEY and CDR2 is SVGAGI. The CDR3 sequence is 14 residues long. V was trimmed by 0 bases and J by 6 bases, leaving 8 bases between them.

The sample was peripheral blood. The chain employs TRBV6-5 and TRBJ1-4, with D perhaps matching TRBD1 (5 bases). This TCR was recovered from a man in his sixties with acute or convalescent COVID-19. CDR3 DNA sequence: TGTGCCAGCAGTTACTCTCCAGGGTATGAAAAACTGTTTTTT. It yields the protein CASSYSPGYEKLFF.